This TCR beta chain was observed in a study of cytomegalovirus exposure and HLA in healthy donors. The CDR3 spans 20 residues. Trimming removed 1 base from V and 0 bases from J, with 19 bases in between. Germline lookup yields CDR1 SGHNT and CDR2 YENEEA. The PCR was carried out with 60 Vbeta primers and 13 Jbeta primers. TCRdb keeps only in-frame clones here, not all; method: immunoSEQ multiplex PCR. Of 110,000 to 150,000 clones detected, roughly four fifths appear once; the ten largest clones hold around 7%. The genes are TRBV11-3 and TRBJ1-6; D might be TRBD1 (6 bases). The TCR sequence derives from a man younger than 40 in good health and CMV-seronegative. Material for sequencing was PBMCs. Here the CDR3 DNA reads TGTGCCAGCAGCTTAGCCGGACAGACCTCAACTAGCTCCTATAATTCACCCCTCCACTTT. Its protein product is CASSLAGQTSTSSYNSPLHF.